This T cell receptor beta chain was recorded in a study of cytomegalovirus exposure and HLA in healthy donors. Study information: HLA-typed donors were the source of about 81 million unique TCRs held in an early data release. General study points: Cytomegalovirus association was listed for about 180 TCR beta chains.

Vbeta (60) and Jbeta (13) primers were used in the PCR. Libraries were prepared by immunoSEQ multiplex PCR; TCRdb keeps only in-frame clonotypes and omits some of them. This repertoire shows approximately 100,000 clones, approximately 79% found once; its top ten account for roughly 3.4%. Concerning this clone: Its target is not known.

This TCR derives from a man aged 55 to 70 in good health and CMV-seronegative. Sequencing used PBMCs.

CDR3 in amino acids: CASSLDISLNTEAFF. For the CDR3, the DNA is TGTGCCAGCAGCCTTGACATATCCTTGAACACTGAAGCTTTCTTT. This chain uses TRBV6-5 with TRBJ1-1; D remains ambiguous. Per germline, CDR1 MNHEY and CDR2 SVGAGI. The CDR3 length is 15 residues. V lost 6 bases, J lost 0 bases, and 14 bases lay in between.